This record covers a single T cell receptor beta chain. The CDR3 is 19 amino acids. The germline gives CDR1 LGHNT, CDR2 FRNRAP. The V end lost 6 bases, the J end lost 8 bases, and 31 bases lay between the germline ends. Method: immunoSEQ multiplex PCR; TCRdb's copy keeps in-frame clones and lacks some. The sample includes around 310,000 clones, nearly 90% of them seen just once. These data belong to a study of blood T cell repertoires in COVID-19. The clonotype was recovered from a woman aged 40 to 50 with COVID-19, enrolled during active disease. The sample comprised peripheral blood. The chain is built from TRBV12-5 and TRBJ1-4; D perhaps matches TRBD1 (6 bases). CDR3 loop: CASGSTLNPGGPNREKLFF. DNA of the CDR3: TGTGCTAGTGGCTCAACGTTAAACCCGGGGGGCCCGAATCGGGAAAAACTGTTTTTT.